This entry is about one T cell receptor (beta chain). The same CDR3 arises from other DNA sequences in this sample as well. This sample was taken from a study of shared clonotypes between healthy human individuals. Looking at the study overall: CD4 naive and CD4 memory each took three plates per donor, while CD8 naive took two and CD8 memory one.

Losses at the gene ends were 6 bases for V and 4 bases for J; bases not matched to a gene: 9. CDR1 and CDR2 from the germline V gene are SGHTA and FQGTGA. This CDR3 comprises 15 residues. Original handling: With immunoSEQ giving junction-only sequences and no quality scores, filtering differed. Profiled with immunoSEQ multiplex PCR; TCRdb holds only in-frame clones, not every one. V, J and clone size reflect that table, while D and trimming were determined from the DNA. Of nearly 2 million clones listed, less than 95% are singletons. Terminally differentiated effector memory CD45RA+ cells were excluded by CCR7 positive selection of CD45RO-negative cells.

V usage is TRBV7-3 and J usage is TRBJ2-1; 7 positions match TRBD1. Sequenced material: naive CD8+ T cells sorted from blood. The sequence derives from a man between 18 and 35 years old in good health. The CDR3 bases are TGTGCCAGCAGTCTAGGCCAGGGGGTTTACAATGAGCAGTTCTTC. Translation gives CASSLGQGVYNEQFF. Using reference TRBV7-3 and TRBJ2-1 for the parts outside the CDR3, the full variable domain is GAGVSQTPSNKVTEKGKYVELRCDPISGHTALYWYRQSLGQGPEFLIYFQGTGAADDSGLPNDRFFAVRPEGSVSTLKIQRTERGDSAVYLCASSLGQGVYNEQFFGPGTRLTVL.